The next 32 T cell receptor beta chains were all read from a single sample in a study of blood T cell repertoires in COVID-19. Method: immunoSEQ multiplex PCR; TCRdb's copy keeps in-frame clones and lacks some. This table holds 150,000 to 200,000 clones, around 93% found once. Sequences were obtained from peripheral blood. Receptors originate from a woman aged 50 to 60 with acute or convalescent COVID-19.

This chain connects TRBV28 to TRBJ1-2; a weak D match, TRBD1 (5 bases). Trimming cost V 5 bases and J 4 bases, with 17 bases left between them. Per the germline V gene, CDR1 is MDHEN and CDR2 is SYDVKM. The CDR3 has 15 residues. Written as DNA, the CDR3 is TGTGCCAGCAGTGGGGGGATGACTCCGAGCTATGGCTACACCTTC. Its translation is CASSGGMTPSYGYTF.

CDR3 region: CASSLTSSGNTIYF. The CDR3 nucleotides are TGTGCCAGCAGCCTGACAAGTTCCGGAAACACCATATATTTT. J is TRBJ1-3 and V is TRBV7-9, with unresolved D. CDR1 is SEHNR and CDR2 is FQNEAQ in the germline V gene (reference sequence). V was shortened by 5 bases and J by 4 bases, with 12 bases between the two germline ends. The CDR3 covers 14 residues.

The rearrangement links TRBV27 to TRBJ1-1, with a weak D call TRBD1 (5 bases). The CDR3 covers 12 residues. V was cut by 6 bases and J by 10 bases, with 15 bases left in between. From germline, CDR1 is MNHEY and CDR2 SMNVEV (reference sequence). CDR3 protein: CASRSGAGRAFF. CDR3 DNA sequence: TGTGCCAGCAGGTCTGGGGCCGGACGAGCTTTCTTT.

This clone was observed a single time. V and J are TRBV12-3 or TRBV12-4 and TRBJ1-2; D might be TRBD1 (5 bases). Between the trimmed V and J ends, which lost 6 bases and 6 bases, there was a span of 14 bases. The CDR3 covers 13 residues. DNA of the CDR3: TGTGCCAGCAGATGGGGAGGGGAGGATGGCTACACCTTC. This translates into CASRWGGEDGYTF.

The chain links TRBV3-1 (or the pseudogene TRBV3-2) to TRBJ1-1; D call uncertain. The CDR3 spans 14 residues. CDR1 LGHDT and CDR2 YNNKEL come from the germline V gene (reference sequence). The V end was cut by 5 bases, the J end by 4 bases, with 14 bases between. CDR3 in amino acids: CASSFPGETTEAFF. CDR3 coding DNA: TGTGCCAGCAGCTTTCCGGGAGAGACCACTGAAGCTTTCTTT.

The rearrangement uses TRBV5-1 and TRBJ2-1; D uncertain. CDR1 is SGHRS, CDR2 YFSETQ, per germline. This CDR3 region has 18 residues. The V end lost 4 bases, the J end lost 4 bases, and 24 bases lay between the germline ends. In DNA form, the CDR3 reads TGCGCCAGCAGCCCTCCAGTCTCCGTGCCCCGTATTTACAATGAGCAGTTCTTC. Translating gives CASSPPVSVPRIYNEQFF.

V usage is TRBV5-1 and J usage is TRBJ2-1; the D gene is possibly TRBD1 (6 bases). Trimming removed 0 bases from V and 5 bases from J, with 9 bases in between. The germline V gene has CDR1 SGHRS and CDR2 YFSETQ. The CDR3 contains 14 residues. This CDR3 reads CASSLGGPHNEQFF. The CDR3 DNA is TGCGCCAGCAGCTTGGGGGGGCCCCACAATGAGCAGTTCTTC.

V is TRBV5-8 and J is TRBJ2-5; 7 bases are a match to TRBD1. The junction had 9 bases not matched to a gene; V was cut back by 3 bases and J by 1 base. The CDR3 spans 16 residues. Germline assignment: CDR1 SGHTS and CDR2 YDEGEE. For the CDR3, the DNA is TGTGCCAGCAGCTGGACCTGGACAGGCCCCCAAGAGACCCAGTACTTC. Translating it yields CASSWTWTGPQETQYF.

The rearrangement links TRBV20-1 to TRBJ2-1, with a tentative D call TRBD2 (6 bases). Looked up from germline, CDR1 is DFQATT and CDR2 is SNEGSKA (reference sequence). V was pared by 1 base and J by 9 bases, with 7 bases between. The CDR3 extends over 11 amino acids. CDR3 sequence: CSARGGGEQFF. In nucleotides, the CDR3 is TGCAGTGCTAGAGGGGGAGGTGAGCAGTTCTTC.

The chain has TRBV15 and TRBJ1-1; TRBD1 matches at 8 bases. The V gene's germline CDR1 is LNHNV and CDR2 YYDKDF (reference sequence). V dropped 6 bases and J dropped 0; count of bases not matched to a gene: 9. The length of the CDR3 is 16 residues. CDR3 protein: CATSPGQVNMNTEAFF. CDR3 bases: TGTGCCACCAGTCCGGGACAGGTAAACATGAACACTGAAGCTTTCTTT. Looking up the rest from reference TRBV15 and TRBJ1-1 gives the full variable domain: DAMVIQNPRYQVTQFGKPVTLSCSQTLNHNVMYWYQQKSSQAPKLLFHYYDKDFNNEADTPDNFQSRRPNTSFCFLDIRSPGLGDTAMYLCATSPGQVNMNTEAFFGQGTRLTVV.

This chain connects TRBV2 to TRBJ2-5, with D unresolved. The length of the CDR3 is 13 residues. Trimming removed 5 bases from V and 2 bases from J, with 9 bases in between. CDR1 SNHLY and CDR2 FYNNEI come from the germline V gene. CDR3 residues: CASSPVSQETQYF. In nucleotides, the CDR3 is TGTGCCAGCAGTCCCGTCAGTCAAGAGACCCAGTACTTC.

The V and J genes are TRBV28 and TRBJ1-5; the match to TRBD1 covers 11 bases. Trimming at V came to 4 bases and at J to 9 bases, leaving 2 bases not matched to a gene. The length of the CDR3 is 13 residues. Germline CDR1 reads MDHEN; CDR2 reads SYDVKM. The CDR3 reads CASSSGQGGPQHF. The CDR3 region has the DNA TGTGCCAGCAGTTCGGGACAGGGGGGGCCCCAGCATTTT.

V and J are TRBV24-1 and TRBJ2-5; 7 nucleotides match TRBD1. Germline V gene data show CDR1 as KGHDR and CDR2 as SFDVKD. After removal of 5 bases from V and 4 bases from J, the junction contained 3 bases not matched to a gene. The CDR3 totals 13 residues. The CDR3 spells CATSGGGLETQYF. As DNA, the CDR3 is TGTGCCACCAGTGGAGGGGGCTTAGAGACCCAGTACTTC.

The V gene is TRBV19, the J gene TRBJ1-5; a possible D gene is TRBD1 (6 bases). The CDR3 runs to 14 residues. Between the trimmed V and J ends, which lost 5 bases and 3 bases, there was a span of 11 bases. The germline CDR1 and CDR2 sequences are LNHDA and SQIVND (reference sequence). The CDR3 coding sequence is TGTGCCAGTAGTCCTCAGGGGTTCAATCAGCCCCAGCATTTT. Translation: CASSPQGFNQPQHF.

The gene calls are TRBV5-4 and TRBJ2-7; D is uncertain. Germline V lookup: CDR1 SGHNT, CDR2 YYREEE (reference sequence). Trimming left V 0 bases short and J 2 bases short, with 6 bases between. The length of the CDR3 is 13 residues. For the CDR3, the DNA is TGTGCCAGCAGCTTGGATCCAGCCTACGAGCAGTACTTC. This sequence encodes CASSLDPAYEQYF. The complete variable domain, with remaining parts taken from reference TRBV5-4 and TRBJ2-7, reads ETGVTQSPTHLIKTRGQQVTLRCSSQSGHNTVSWYQQALGQGPQFIFQYYREEENGRGNFPPRFSGLQFPNYSSELNVNALELDDSALYLCASSLDPAYEQYFGPGTRLTVT.

The rearrangement links TRBV4-3 to TRBJ2-7; 12 bases are shared with TRBD1. This CDR3 is 15 amino acids long. In germline, CDR1 is LGHNA, CDR2 YSLEER. V lost 5 bases, J lost 4 bases, and 6 bases stayed unmatched. In nucleotides, the CDR3 is TGCGCCAGCAGCATGGGACAGGGGGCTGGATACGAGCAGTACTTC. It codes for CASSMGQGAGYEQYF.

This sequence joins TRBV6-5 and TRBJ2-1; D is uncertain. Germline lookup yields CDR1 MNHEY and CDR2 SVGAGI. The V and J ends lost 2 bases and 10 bases respectively, with 6 bases between them. The CDR3 contains 11 residues. This chain's CDR3 is CASSYEHEQFF. In DNA form, the CDR3 reads TGTGCCAGCAGTTACGAACACGAGCAGTTCTTC.

The V gene is TRBV24-1, the J gene TRBJ2-3; 10 nucleotides align to TRBD1. Per germline, CDR1 KGHDR and CDR2 SFDVKD. J gave up 1 base and V 3 bases, and 3 bases lay outside the gene matches. This CDR3 is 16 amino acids long. The CDR3 bases are TGTGCCACCAGTGATCCCGGGACAGGGGGCACAGATACGCAGTATTTT. It codes for CATSDPGTGGTDTQYF.

The CDR3 nucleotides are TGCGCCAGCAGCCAAGATTCAGGGACAGATACGCAGTATTTT. Translation gives CASSQDSGTDTQYF. The V gene is TRBV4-1, the J gene TRBJ2-3; TRBD1 is a possible D gene (5 bases). Germline V gene lookup returns CDR1 MGHRA and CDR2 YSYEKL. Trimming pared 0 bases from V and 3 bases from J, leaving 7 bases between. The CDR3 spans 14 residues.

The chain recombines TRBV29-1 with TRBJ1-1; D remains unclear. Per the germline V gene, CDR1 is SQVTM and CDR2 is ANQGSEA. V lost 0 bases, J lost 2 bases, and 7 bases lay in between. CDR3 length: 13 amino acids. CDR3 nucleotide sequence: TGCAGCGTTGAAGACCCAATCAACACTGAAGCTTTCTTT. This gives the protein CSVEDPINTEAFF. Combining the CDR3 with reference TRBV29-1 and TRBJ1-1 gives the whole variable domain SAVISQKPSRDICQRGTSLTIQCQVDSQVTMMFWYRQQPGQSLTLIATANQGSEATYESGFVIDKFPISRPNLTFSTLTVSNMSPEDSSIYLCSVEDPINTEAFFGQGTRLTVV.

V is TRBV29-1 and J is TRBJ1-4; tentatively, D is TRBD1 (6 bases). Per germline, CDR1 SQVTM and CDR2 ANQGSEA. The CDR3 sequence is 13 residues long. The germline V and J ends were trimmed by 4 bases and 4 bases, with 10 bases remaining between them. CDR3 in DNA: TGCAGCGTTGGTCGGACAGATAATGAAAAACTGTTTTTT. Protein sequence: CSVGRTDNEKLFF.

This chain connects TRBV5-5 to TRBJ2-7, with D tentatively TRBD1 (6 bases). V was trimmed by 1 base and J by 3 bases, leaving 11 bases between them. This CDR3 has 14 residues. CDR1 is SGHKS and CDR2 is YYEKEE in the germline V gene (reference sequence). This CDR3 reads CASSLTGQNYEQYF. The CDR3 DNA is TGTGCCAGCAGCTTGACAGGGCAGAACTACGAGCAGTACTTC.

The J gene is TRBJ1-5, the V gene TRBV4-2, with no clear D. The V gene lost 0 bases and the J gene lost 5 bases, with 8 bases spanning the gap. The CDR3 totals 14 residues. Per the germline V gene, CDR1 is LGHNA and CDR2 is YNFKEQ. The CDR3: CASSQEAQDQPQHF. CDR3 sequence (DNA): TGTGCCAGCAGCCAAGAAGCCCAGGATCAGCCCCAGCATTTT.

The gene calls are TRBV6-2 or TRBV6-3 and TRBJ2-3; TRBD2 agrees at 11 bases. V lost 6 bases and J lost 3; bases outside the gene matches: 5. The CDR3 runs 15 residues. Germline V gene data show CDR1 as MNHEY and CDR2 as SVGEGT. CDR3 in amino acids: CASSPTSGITDTQYF. In DNA, the CDR3 is TGTGCCAGCAGCCCGACTAGCGGGATTACAGATACGCAGTATTTT.

This chain uses TRBV5-1 with TRBJ2-5, with D perhaps TRBD1 (6 bases). CDR3 length: 15 residues. V dropped 2 bases and J dropped 2 bases, with 13 bases sitting between them. Germline CDR1 reads SGHRS; CDR2 reads YFSETQ. CDR3 DNA: TGCGCCAGCAGCTTTGGGACACCCTCTCAAGAGACCCAGTACTTC. Protein sequence: CASSFGTPSQETQYF.

The chain has TRBV30 and TRBJ1-2, with D perhaps matching TRBD1 (5 bases). CDR1 is GTSNPN, CDR2 SVGIG, per germline (reference sequence). CDR3 length: 13 residues. V lost 0 bases and J lost 2, with 7 bases in between. The CDR3, as DNA: TGTGCCTGGAGTGTGGGGCAGAACTATGGCTACACCTTC. Translated: CAWSVGQNYGYTF.

This clone is a singleton in its sample. V usage is TRBV6-6 and J usage is TRBJ1-5, with a tentative D call TRBD1 (5 bases). V was clipped by 2 bases and J by 2 bases, with 10 bases between them. CDR1 is MNHNY, CDR2 SVGAGI, per germline (reference sequence). CDR3 length: 15 amino acids. CDR3 region: CASSYAQQGNQPQHF. The CDR3 coding sequence is TGTGCCAGCAGTTACGCGCAACAGGGCAATCAGCCCCAGCATTTT.

The chain couples TRBV7-6 to TRBJ1-1; D is possibly TRBD1 (5 bases). Germline CDR1 and CDR2: SGHVS and FNYEAQ. CDR3 length: 16 residues. The V gene lost 1 base and the J gene lost 3 bases, with 15 bases spanning the gap. CDR3 DNA: TGTGCCAGCAGCTTAGAGAAAGGGGCGGGGTACACTGAAGCTTTCTTT. Protein: CASSLEKGAGYTEAFF.

V is TRBV2 and J is TRBJ1-4; D call uncertain. Germline V CDR1 and CDR2: SNHLY, FYNNEI. The V end lost 7 bases, the J end lost 8 bases, and 5 bases lay between the germline ends. This CDR3 region has 10 residues. As DNA, the CDR3 is TGTGCCAGCATCCGGGAAAAACTGTTTTTT. This translates into CASIREKLFF.

A few counts support this clone. The rearrangement uses TRBV4-1 and TRBJ1-1; no clear D. Trimming pared 8 bases from V and 2 bases from J, leaving 12 bases between. This CDR3 contains 13 residues. The germline CDR1 and CDR2 sequences are MGHRA and YSYEKL. The CDR3 protein is CASGYGVNTEAFF. In nucleotides, the CDR3 is TGCGCCAGCGGTTACGGAGTTAACACTGAAGCTTTCTTT.

This chain joins TRBV7-8 and TRBJ1-1; D possibly corresponds to TRBD1 (6 bases). Trimming cost V 4 bases and J 7 bases, with 13 bases left between them. This CDR3 has 13 residues. Germline loops: CDR1 SGHVS, CDR2 FQNEAQ. The CDR3 loop reads CASSSRTGSEAFF. The CDR3 nucleotides are TGTGCCAGCAGCTCCCGCACAGGGAGTGAAGCTTTCTTT.

This chain connects TRBV6-5 to TRBJ1-6, with D possibly matching TRBD1 (5 bases). Germline loops: CDR1 MNHEY, CDR2 SVGAGI. This CDR3 comprises 14 residues. V lost 2 bases, J lost 8 bases, and 10 bases lay in between. The CDR3 nucleotides are TGTGCCAGCAGTTACCACCGGGGGGATTCACCCCTCCACTTT. Translated: CASSYHRGDSPLHF.